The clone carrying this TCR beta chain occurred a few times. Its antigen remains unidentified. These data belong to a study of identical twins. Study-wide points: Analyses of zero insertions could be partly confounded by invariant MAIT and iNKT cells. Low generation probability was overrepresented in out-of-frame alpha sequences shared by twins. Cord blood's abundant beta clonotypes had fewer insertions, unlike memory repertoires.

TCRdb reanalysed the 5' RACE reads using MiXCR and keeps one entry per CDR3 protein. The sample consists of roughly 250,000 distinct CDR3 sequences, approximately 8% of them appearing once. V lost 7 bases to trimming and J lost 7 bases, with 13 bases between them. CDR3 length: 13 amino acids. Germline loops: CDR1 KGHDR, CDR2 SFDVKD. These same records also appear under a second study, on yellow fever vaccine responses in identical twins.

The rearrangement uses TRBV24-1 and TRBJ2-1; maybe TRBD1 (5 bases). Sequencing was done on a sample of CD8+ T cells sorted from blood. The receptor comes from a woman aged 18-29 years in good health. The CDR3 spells CATSRPTGNEQFF. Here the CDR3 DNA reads TGTGCCACCAGCAGGCCCACAGGAAATGAGCAGTTCTTC.